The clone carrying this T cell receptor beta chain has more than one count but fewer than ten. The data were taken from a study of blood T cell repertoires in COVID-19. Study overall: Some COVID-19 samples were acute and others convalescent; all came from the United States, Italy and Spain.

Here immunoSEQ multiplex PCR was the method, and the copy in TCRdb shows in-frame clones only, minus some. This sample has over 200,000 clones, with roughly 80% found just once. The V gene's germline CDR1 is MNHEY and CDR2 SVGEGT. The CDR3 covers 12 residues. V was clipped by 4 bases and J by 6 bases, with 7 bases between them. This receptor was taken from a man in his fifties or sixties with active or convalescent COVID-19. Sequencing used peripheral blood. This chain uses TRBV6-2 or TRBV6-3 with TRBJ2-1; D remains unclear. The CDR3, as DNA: TGTGCCAGCAGTTCCCCATCCAATGAGCAGTTCTTC. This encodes CASSSPSNEQFF.